Sequencing of this T cell receptor beta chain was carried out in a study of Graves' ophthalmopathy and Graves' hyperthyroidism. As for the study in general: Before any treatment, peripheral blood was taken at the initial diagnosis.

The germline V gene encodes CDR1 LGHNT and CDR2 FRNRAP. The CDR3 covers 12 residues. V was trimmed by 1 base and J by 6 bases, leaving 7 bases between them. Using RNA transcripts, the TCR beta CDR3 regions were amplified. The authors performed first-round RT-PCR with HTBI primers and then a second-round multiplex PCR. TCRdb itself ran the multiplex PCR reads through MiXCR, one entry per CDR3 protein. This table has around 660,000 distinct CDR3 sequences, under 50% appearing once. Only a few counts were recorded for this clonotype. This sequence was found in an adult man with Graves' ophthalmopathy. This chain links TRBV12-5 with TRBJ2-7; tentatively, D is TRBD1 (6 bases). Sequenced sample: peripheral blood. CDR3 sequence reads: CASGLGTAEQYF. DNA for the CDR3: TGTGCTAGTGGTTTGGGGACAGCCGAGCAGTACTTC.